Listed below are T cell receptor beta chains from one sample, sequenced in a study of shared clonotypes between healthy human individuals. The method was immunoSEQ multiplex PCR; TCRdb's version includes in-frame clones alone and lacks a portion of them. The sample lists roughly 1,100,000 clones; around 76% were seen once. Sequencing was done on a sample of memory CD4+ T cells sorted from blood. The receptors here all came from a man between 18 and 35 years old in good health. Both conserved end residues are part of each CDR3. D genes are given only for firm matches. Only part of the rows carry a size: once, few, many, or a class if the clone is expanded.

d_gene,v_gene,j_gene,abundance,CDR3aa,CDR3nt
TRBD1,TRBV27,TRBJ2-2,NA,CASNPGTGNTGKLFF,TGTGCCAGCAACCCCGGGACAGGGAACACCGGGAAGCTGTTTTTT
NA,TRBV5-1,TRBJ2-3,few,CASSLEVNWDTDTQYF,TGCGCCAGCAGCTTGGAAGTGAACTGGGACACAGATACGCAGTATTTT
TRBD2,TRBV19,TRBJ2-7,NA,CASSIDLTSGRVEQYF,TGTGCCAGTAGTATAGATCTGACTAGCGGGAGAGTCGAGCAGTACTTC
NA,TRBV7-9,TRBJ2-3,NA,CASSLADTQYF,TGTGCCAGCAGCTTAGCTGATACGCAGTATTTT
NA,TRBV19,TRBJ1-1,few,CASSVTGDIEAFF,TGTGCCAGTAGCGTTACGGGGGACATTGAAGCTTTCTTT
NA,TRBV5-1,TRBJ2-7,NA,CASSLDGMTYEQYF,TGCGCCAGCAGCTTGGACGGGATGACCTACGAGCAGTACTTC
TRBD2,TRBV5-1,TRBJ2-1,many,CASSLVSGSYNEQFF,TGCGCCAGCAGCTTGGTTAGCGGGAGTTACAATGAGCAGTTCTTC
NA,TRBV30,TRBJ2-6,NA,CAWTRRVGAGANVLTF,TGTGCCTGGACTAGGAGGGTAGGAGCGGGGGCCAACGTCCTGACTTTC
NA,TRBV6-5,TRBJ1-6,NA,CASSYLAGDYNSPLHF,TGTGCCAGCAGTTACCTAGCAGGCGATTATAATTCACCCCTCCACTTT
NA,TRBV7-3,TRBJ2-7,NA,CASSLTPGPYEQYF,TGTGCCAGCAGCTTAACACCAGGGCCCTACGAGCAGTACTTC
TRBD2,TRBV5-1,TRBJ2-3,once,CASSLAPLAGAADTQYF,TGCGCCAGCAGCTTGGCACCACTAGCGGGGGCTGCAGATACGCAGTATTTT
NA,TRBV7-9,TRBJ2-7,NA,CASSLGAGDYEQYF,TGTGCCAGCAGCTTAGGGGCAGGGGACTACGAGCAGTACTTC
NA,TRBV2,TRBJ2-7,NA,CASGNAGSYEQYF,TGTGCCTCCGGAAACGCGGGCTCCTACGAGCAGTACTTC
NA,TRBV7-2,TRBJ1-2,NA,CASSPGPDSSYGYTF,TGTGCCAGCAGCCCAGGACCCGACAGTTCCTATGGCTACACCTTC
NA,TRBV19,TRBJ1-5,NA,CASSIDRSNQPQHF,TGTGCCAGTAGTATAGACAGAAGCAATCAGCCCCAGCATTTT
NA,TRBV10-2,TRBJ2-3,NA,CASCSTGNTDTQYF,TGCGCCAGCTGCTCTACGGGGAACACAGATACGCAGTATTTT
NA,TRBV6-6,TRBJ2-1,NA,CASRRDDVTFF,TGTGCCAGCAGGCGGGACGACGTTACGTTCTTC
NA,TRBV28,TRBJ1-2,NA,CASSPHAGSLYGYTF,TGTGCCAGCAGTCCTCACGCGGGGTCCCTTTATGGCTACACCTTC
NA,TRBV9,TRBJ2-1,once,CASSVVRTGAEEGEQFF,TGTGCCAGCAGCGTAGTTCGGACTGGGGCGGAAGAGGGTGAGCAGTTCTTC
TRBD1,TRBV11-3,TRBJ1-1,few,CASSSRTGDTEAFF,TGTGCCAGCAGCTCCAGGACAGGGGATACTGAAGCTTTCTTT
NA,TRBV2,TRBJ1-3,NA,CASSEWSSGNTIYF,TGTGCCAGCAGTGAATGGTCCTCTGGAAACACCATATATTTT
NA,TRBV19,TRBJ1-1,NA,CASSSTGTLNTEAFF,TGTGCCAGTAGTTCAACCGGGACGTTGAACACTGAAGCTTTCTTT
NA,TRBV28,TRBJ1-5,NA,CATTTGNQPQHF,TGTGCCACCACTACGGGGAATCAGCCCCAGCATTTT
NA,TRBV11-2,TRBJ2-2,NA,CASSLVVLTGELFF,TGTGCCAGCAGCTTAGTGGTTCTCACCGGGGAGCTGTTTTTT
NA,TRBV11-2,TRBJ2-3,NA,CASSLNSRDTQYF,TGTGCCAGCAGCTTAAACTCGAGGGATACGCAGTATTTT
NA,TRBV5-1,TRBJ2-5,NA,CASSLYSRSQETQYF,TGCGCCAGCAGCCTGTATAGCCGAAGCCAAGAGACCCAGTACTTC
NA,TRBV28,TRBJ2-7,few,CASSLQGFEQYF,TGTGCCAGCAGTTTACAGGGGTTCGAGCAGTACTTC
TRBD1,TRBV28,TRBJ2-7,NA,CASSTPGQGFGGEQYF,TGTGCCAGCAGTACTCCGGGACAGGGGTTCGGCGGCGAGCAGTACTTC
TRBD2,TRBV7-2,TRBJ2-4,NA,CASSLEAGLAKNIQYF,TGTGCCAGCAGCTTAGAAGCGGGGCTAGCCAAAAACATTCAGTACTTC
NA,TRBV6-1,TRBJ2-5,few,CASSEATAGKETQYF,TGTGCCAGCAGTGAAGCTACGGCAGGGAAAGAGACCCAGTACTTC
NA,TRBV7-5,TRBJ2-5,NA,CARSFGLAGNQETQYF,TGTGCCAGAAGCTTCGGACTAGCGGGGAACCAAGAGACCCAGTACTTC
NA,TRBV6-5,TRBJ2-5,NA,CASSYSSRSETQYF,TGTGCCAGCAGTTACTCTAGCCGGTCGGAGACCCAGTACTTC
TRBD1,TRBV5-6,TRBJ1-4,many,CASSRDSWANEKLFF,TGTGCCAGCAGCCGGGACAGTTGGGCAAATGAAAAACTGTTTTTT
NA,TRBV5-4,TRBJ1-4,few,CASSPGDVEKLFF,TGTGCCAGCAGCCCTGGGGACGTTGAAAAACTGTTTTTT
NA,TRBV5-1,TRBJ2-7,NA,CASSYDSYEQYF,TGCGCCAGCAGCTACGACAGCTACGAGCAGTACTTC
TRBD2,TRBV30,TRBJ2-1,NA,CAWSRPTGLAGGSYNEQFF,TGTGCCTGGAGTAGACCCACAGGACTAGCGGGGGGCTCCTACAATGAGCAGTTCTTC
NA,TRBV19,TRBJ1-5,NA,CASSTILWSNQPQHF,TGTGCCAGTAGTACCATCTTATGGAGCAATCAGCCCCAGCATTTT
NA,TRBV11-2,TRBJ1-1,NA,CASSLVQGGTEAFF,TGTGCCAGCAGCTTAGTTCAAGGGGGCACTGAAGCTTTCTTT
TRBD2,TRBV2,TRBJ2-7,NA,CASSVGTSGSSEQYF,TGTGCCAGCAGTGTCGGGACTAGCGGGAGTTCCGAGCAGTACTTC
NA,TRBV18,TRBJ2-2,once,CASSLTQNARELFF,TGTGCCAGCTCACTTACACAGAACGCCCGAGAGCTGTTTTTT
TRBD2,TRBV5-1,TRBJ2-5,NA,CASSYAGDQETQYF,TGCGCCAGCAGCTACGCGGGGGATCAAGAGACCCAGTACTTC
TRBD1,TRBV2,TRBJ1-2,NA,CASSGDRGNGYTF,TGTGCCAGCAGCGGCGACAGGGGGAATGGCTACACCTTC
NA,TRBV28,TRBJ2-7,NA,CASSLVQTHNSYEQYF,TGTGCCAGCAGTTTGGTACAGACTCATAATTCCTACGAGCAGTACTTC
NA,TRBV19,TRBJ2-7,few,CASSQGGGQYSYEQYF,TGTGCCAGTAGCCAAGGAGGGGGGCAATACTCCTACGAGCAGTACTTC
TRBD1,TRBV6-1,TRBJ2-5,NA,CASSEGSGGRETQYF,TGTGCCAGCAGTGAAGGTTCAGGGGGCCGGGAGACCCAGTACTTC
TRBD1,TRBV13,TRBJ1-1,NA,CASSLYTQGQVNTEAFF,TGTGCCAGCAGCTTATATACCCAAGGACAGGTGAACACTGAAGCTTTCTTT
NA,TRBV20-1,TRBJ2-3,NA,CSLIRTDTQYF,TGCAGCCTGATTCGCACAGATACGCAGTATTTT
TRBD2,TRBV6-1,TRBJ2-7,NA,CASSDGGSGSYEQYF,TGTGCCAGCAGTGACGGGGGTAGCGGGAGCTACGAGCAGTACTTC
NA,TRBV28,TRBJ2-3,once,CASSFSQDSDTQYF,TGTGCCAGCAGTTTTAGTCAGGACTCAGATACGCAGTATTTT
NA,TRBV5-1,TRBJ1-6,NA,CASSLVTDNSPLHF,TGCGCCAGCAGCTTGGTAACAGATAATTCACCCCTCCACTTT
TRBD2,TRBV11-2,TRBJ2-3,NA,CASSSGLVGTDTQYF,TGTGCCAGCAGCTCCGGACTAGTAGGCACAGATACGCAGTATTTT
NA,TRBV2,TRBJ1-2,NA,CASSPSGLYGYTF,TGTGCCAGCAGTCCTTCCGGGCTCTATGGCTACACCTTC
TRBD1,TRBV18,TRBJ2-3,NA,CASSRGEDRGSDTQYF,TGTGCCAGCTCCCGTGGGGAGGACAGGGGATCAGATACGCAGTATTTT
NA,TRBV7-9,TRBJ2-5,NA,CASSPNSADTQYF,TGTGCCAGCAGCCCCAACAGTGCTGACACCCAGTACTTC
NA,TRBV5-1,TRBJ1-4,NA,CASSLEGDKSEKLFF,TGCGCCAGCAGCTTGGAGGGGGACAAAAGCGAAAAACTGTTTTTT